A single sample is the source of the 7 T cell receptor beta chains below, sequenced in a study of molecular identifiers for immune sequencing clone quantification. One entry per CDR3 protein results from TCRdb running MiXCR on the PCR reads. The sample shows 300,000 to 350,000 distinct CDR3 sequences, 20% to 25% of them seen only once. The sequenced material came from naive CD8+ T cells from blood, with Jurkat cell RNA spiked in. As to subset: FACS-sorted CD8+CD4-CCR7+CD45RA+ naive T cells. These receptors were taken from a human donor in good health. Some libraries in this study had Jurkat cell RNA spiked in.

Turning to this clonotype: It may be a read error: a sequence one base away is much more abundant. V is TRBV20-1 and J is TRBJ2-7; TRBD1 is a possible D gene (6 bases). The CDR3 has 13 residues. Germline V gives CDR1 DFQATT, CDR2 SNEGSKA (reference sequence). CDR3: CSATGTTNYEQCF. DNA for the CDR3: TGCAGTGCTACAGGGACAACCAACTACGAGCAGTGCTTC.

This clonotype was seen at least ten times. This chain links TRBV2 with TRBJ2-3, with D possibly matching TRBD2 (6 bases). The germline V and J ends were trimmed by 6 bases and 6 bases, with 13 bases remaining between them. Germline V gene lookup returns CDR1 SNHLY and CDR2 FYNNEI. This CDR3 has 13 residues. The CDR3 DNA reads TGTGCCAGCAGACCGGGACTCCGGGATACGCAGTATTTT. Translating it yields CASRPGLRDTQYF.

For this clonotype: This may stem from a read error, because a much larger clone lies one nucleotide away. The gene calls are TRBV5-3 and TRBJ1-5; TRBD1 aligns across 8 bases. TRBV5-3 is an open reading frame, and its role is uncertain. The CDR3 is 13 residues long. The trim removed 8 bases at V and 9 bases at J, leaving 10 bases unmatched. Here the CDR3 reads CASSRTGLGPQHF. The CDR3 DNA reads TGTGCCAGCAGCCGGACAGGGCTTGGGCCCCAGCATTTT.

The chain recombines TRBV2 with TRBJ2-2, with 10 nucleotides matching TRBD2. Trimming removed 5 bases from V and 6 bases from J; junction bases left unmatched: 15. CDR1 and CDR2 (germline): SNHLY, FYNNEI. CDR3 length equals 18 residues. CDR3 in amino acids: CASSPRNLAGVFSGELFF. For the CDR3, the DNA is TGTGCCAGCAGTCCCCGGAATCTAGCGGGGGTATTCTCCGGGGAGCTGTTTTTT.

This clonotype has more than one count but fewer than ten. One base away lies a much larger clone, so this may be a sequencing read error. The V gene is TRBV13, the J gene TRBJ2-7; TRBD2 agrees at 10 bases. Unmatched junction bases numbered 2, after V lost 4 bases and J lost 2 bases. The CDR3 contains 14 residues. Germline-derived CDR1 and CDR2 are PRHDT and FYEKMQ (reference sequence). The CDR3 sequence: CASSSGTSAYEQYF. The DNA of the CDR3 is TGTGCCAGCAGCTCCGGGACTAGCGCCTACGAGCAGTACTTC.

The chain carries TRBV15 and TRBJ2-4; 8 bases match TRBD1. The junction had 5 bases not matched to a gene; V was cut back by 0 bases and J by 4 bases. Germline V lookup: CDR1 LNHNV, CDR2 YYDKDF (reference sequence). The length of the CDR3 is 16 residues. Written as DNA, the CDR3 is TGTGCCACCAGCAGAGAAGCCGGGACAGGAAAAAACATTCAGTACTTC. This translates into CATSREAGTGKNIQYF.

This clonotype appeared a few times. The rearrangement links TRBV24-1 to TRBJ1-4; TRBD1 matches 12 bases. V was clipped by 9 bases and J by 5 bases; unmatched bases: 3. This CDR3 has 14 amino acids. Per the germline V gene, CDR1 is KGHDR and CDR2 is SFDVKD. The CDR3 sequence: CATGTGGQNEKLFF. The CDR3 coding sequence is TGTGCCACCGGGACAGGGGGCCAGAATGAAAAACTGTTTTTT.